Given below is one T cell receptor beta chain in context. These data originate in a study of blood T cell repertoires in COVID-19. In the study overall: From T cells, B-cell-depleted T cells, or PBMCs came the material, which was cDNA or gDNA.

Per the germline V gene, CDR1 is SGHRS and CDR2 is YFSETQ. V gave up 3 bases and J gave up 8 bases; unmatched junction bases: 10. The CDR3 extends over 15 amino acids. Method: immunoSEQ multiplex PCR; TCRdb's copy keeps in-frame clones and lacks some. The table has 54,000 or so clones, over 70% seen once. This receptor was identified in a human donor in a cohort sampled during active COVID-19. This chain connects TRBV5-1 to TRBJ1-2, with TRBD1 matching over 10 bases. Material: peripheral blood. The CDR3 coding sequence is TGCGCCAGCAGCTCCTCCGGGACAGGGGATAGAGGCTACACCTTC. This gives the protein CASSSSGTGDRGYTF.